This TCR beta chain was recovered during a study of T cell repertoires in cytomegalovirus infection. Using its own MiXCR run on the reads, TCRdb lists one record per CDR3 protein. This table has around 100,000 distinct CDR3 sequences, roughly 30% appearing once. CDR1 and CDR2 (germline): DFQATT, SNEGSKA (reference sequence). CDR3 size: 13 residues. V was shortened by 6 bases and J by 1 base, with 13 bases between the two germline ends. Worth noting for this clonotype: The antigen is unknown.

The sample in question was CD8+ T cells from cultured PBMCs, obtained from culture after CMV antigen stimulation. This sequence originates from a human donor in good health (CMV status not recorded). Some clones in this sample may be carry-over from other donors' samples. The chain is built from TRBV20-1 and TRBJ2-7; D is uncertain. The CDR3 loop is CSAHIRTSYEQYF. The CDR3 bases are TGCAGTGCCCACATTCGAACGTCCTACGAGCAGTACTTC.